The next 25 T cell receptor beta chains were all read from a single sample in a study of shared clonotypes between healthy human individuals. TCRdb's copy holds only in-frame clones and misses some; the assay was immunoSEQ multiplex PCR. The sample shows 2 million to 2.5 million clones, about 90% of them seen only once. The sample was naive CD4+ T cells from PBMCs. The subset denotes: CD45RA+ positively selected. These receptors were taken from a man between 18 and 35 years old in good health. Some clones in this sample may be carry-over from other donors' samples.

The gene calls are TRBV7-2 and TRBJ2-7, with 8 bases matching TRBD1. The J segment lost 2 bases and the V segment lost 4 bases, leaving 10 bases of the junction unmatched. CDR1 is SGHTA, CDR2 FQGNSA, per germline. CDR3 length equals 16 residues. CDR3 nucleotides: TGTGCCAGCAGCTCCCATCGACAGGGGATGACCTACGAGCAGTACTTC. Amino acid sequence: CASSSHRQGMTYEQYF.

CDR3 in amino acids: CAISAWDGSYEQYF. The CDR3 DNA reads TGTGCCATCAGTGCTTGGGACGGCTCCTACGAGCAGTACTTC. The chain recombines TRBV10-3 with TRBJ2-7; D is possibly TRBD1 or TRBD2 (5 bases each). The CDR3 length is 14 residues. V lost 4 bases to trimming and J lost 0 bases, with 10 bases between them. Germline V gives CDR1 ENHRY, CDR2 SYGVKD.

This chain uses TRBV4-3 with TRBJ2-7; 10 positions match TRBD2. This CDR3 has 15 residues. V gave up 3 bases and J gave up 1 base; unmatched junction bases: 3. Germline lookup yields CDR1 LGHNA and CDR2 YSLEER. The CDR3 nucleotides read TGCGCCAGCAGCCAGGTAGCGGGAGGATCCTACGAGCAGTACTTC. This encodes CASSQVAGGSYEQYF.

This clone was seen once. CDR3 nucleotides: TGTGCCAGCTCACCACAGTGGGGAGGCACTGAAGCTTTCTTT. Its protein product is CASSPQWGGTEAFF. The gene calls are TRBV18 and TRBJ1-1; D gene ambiguous. Germline V gives CDR1 KGHSH, CDR2 LQKENI. V shed 1 base and J shed 4 bases, with 10 bases lying between them. The CDR3 is 14 residues long.

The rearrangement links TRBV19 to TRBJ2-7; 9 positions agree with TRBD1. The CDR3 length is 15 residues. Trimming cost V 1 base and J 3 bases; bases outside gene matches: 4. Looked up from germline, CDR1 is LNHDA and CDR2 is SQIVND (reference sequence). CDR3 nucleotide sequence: TGTGCCAGTAGTATAGGTCCGGGACAGGGCTACGAGCAGTACTTC. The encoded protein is CASSIGPGQGYEQYF. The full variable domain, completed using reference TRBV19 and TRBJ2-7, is DGGITQSPKYLFRKEGQNVTLSCEQNLNHDAMYWYRQDPGQGLRLIYYSQIVNDFQKGDIAEGYSVSREKKESFPLTVTSAQKNPTAFYLCASSIGPGQGYEQYFGPGTRLTVT.

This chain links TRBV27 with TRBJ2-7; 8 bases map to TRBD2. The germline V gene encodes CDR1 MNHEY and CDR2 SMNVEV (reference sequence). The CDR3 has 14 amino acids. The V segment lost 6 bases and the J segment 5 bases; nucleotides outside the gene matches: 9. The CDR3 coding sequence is TGTGCCAGCAGACCCCGGGGGGGGCGTCACGAGCAGTACTTC. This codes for CASRPRGGRHEQYF.

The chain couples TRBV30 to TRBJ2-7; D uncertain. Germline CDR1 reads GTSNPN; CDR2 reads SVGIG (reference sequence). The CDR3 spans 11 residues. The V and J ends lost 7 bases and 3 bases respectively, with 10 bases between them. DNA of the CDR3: TGTGCCTTCTCCAAGAGCTACGAGCAGTACTTC. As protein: CAFSKSYEQYF.

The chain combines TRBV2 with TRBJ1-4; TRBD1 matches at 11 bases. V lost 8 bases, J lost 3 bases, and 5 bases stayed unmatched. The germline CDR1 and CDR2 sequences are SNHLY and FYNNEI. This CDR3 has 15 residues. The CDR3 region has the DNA TGTGCCAGCGGCGGACAGGGGGCCGCTAATGAAAAACTGTTTTTT. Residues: CASGGQGAANEKLFF.

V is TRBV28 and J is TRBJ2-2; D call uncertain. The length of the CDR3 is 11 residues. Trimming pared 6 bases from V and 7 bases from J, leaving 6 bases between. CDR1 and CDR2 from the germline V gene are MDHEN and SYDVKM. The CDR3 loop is CASRSYGELFF. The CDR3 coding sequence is TGTGCCAGCAGATCGTACGGGGAGCTGTTTTTT.

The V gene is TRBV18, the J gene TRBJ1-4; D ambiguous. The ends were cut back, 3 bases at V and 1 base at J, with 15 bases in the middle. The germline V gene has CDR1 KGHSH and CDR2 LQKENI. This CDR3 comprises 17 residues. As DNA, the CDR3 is TGTGCCAGCTCACCTCGTCGGGGTTGGAGAACTAATGAAAAACTGTTTTTT. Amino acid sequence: CASSPRRGWRTNEKLFF. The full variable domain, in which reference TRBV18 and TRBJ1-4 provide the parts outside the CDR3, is NAGVMQNPRHLVRRRGQEARLRCSPMKGHSHVYWYRQLPEEGLKFMVYLQKENIIDESGMPKERFSAEFPKEGPSILRIQQVVRGDSAAYFCASSPRRGWRTNEKLFFGSGTQLSVL.

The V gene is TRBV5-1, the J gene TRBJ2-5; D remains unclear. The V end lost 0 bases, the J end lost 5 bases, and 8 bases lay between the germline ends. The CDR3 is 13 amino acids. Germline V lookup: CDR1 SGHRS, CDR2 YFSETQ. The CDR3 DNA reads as TGCGCCAGCAGCTTGGGGGAAGTGGAGACCCAGTACTTC. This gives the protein CASSLGEVETQYF.

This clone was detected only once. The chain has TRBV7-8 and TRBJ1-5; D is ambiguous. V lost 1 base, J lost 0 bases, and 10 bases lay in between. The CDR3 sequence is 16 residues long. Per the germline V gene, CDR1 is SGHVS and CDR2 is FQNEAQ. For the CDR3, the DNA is TGTGCCAGCAGCTTAGTTCGAAGTGGTAGCAATCAGCCCCAGCATTTT. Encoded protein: CASSLVRSGSNQPQHF.

The chain's CDR3 is CASSPWTGSSYEQYF. For the CDR3, the DNA is TGTGCCAGCAGCCCTTGGACAGGGAGCTCCTACGAGCAGTACTTC. The chain joins TRBV28 to TRBJ2-7; TRBD1 matches at 8 bases. The J segment lost 0 bases and the V segment lost 6 bases, leaving 7 bases of the junction unmatched. Looked up from germline, CDR1 is MDHEN and CDR2 is SYDVKM. The CDR3 is 15 residues long.

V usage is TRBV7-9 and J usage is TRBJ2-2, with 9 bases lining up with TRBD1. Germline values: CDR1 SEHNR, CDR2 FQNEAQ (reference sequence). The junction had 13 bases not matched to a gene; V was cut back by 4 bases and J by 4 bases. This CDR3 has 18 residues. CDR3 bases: TGTGCCAGCAGCTACGAAGGCTGGGGACAGGGAGGCACCGGGGAGCTGTTTTTT. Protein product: CASSYEGWGQGGTGELFF.

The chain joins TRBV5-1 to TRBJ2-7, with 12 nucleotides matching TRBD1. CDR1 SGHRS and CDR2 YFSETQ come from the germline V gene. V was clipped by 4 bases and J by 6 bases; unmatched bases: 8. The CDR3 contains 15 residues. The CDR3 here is CASSAQGQGAVEQYF. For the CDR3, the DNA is TGCGCCAGCAGCGCTCAGGGACAGGGGGCTGTCGAGCAGTACTTC.

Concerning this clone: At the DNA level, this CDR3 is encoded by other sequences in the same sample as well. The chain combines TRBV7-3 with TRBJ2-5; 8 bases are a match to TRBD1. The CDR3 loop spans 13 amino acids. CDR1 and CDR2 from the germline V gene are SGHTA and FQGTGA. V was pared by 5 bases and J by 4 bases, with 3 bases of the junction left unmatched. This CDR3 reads CASSRGQGETQYF. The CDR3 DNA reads TGTGCCAGCAGCCGTGGACAGGGAGAGACCCAGTACTTC.

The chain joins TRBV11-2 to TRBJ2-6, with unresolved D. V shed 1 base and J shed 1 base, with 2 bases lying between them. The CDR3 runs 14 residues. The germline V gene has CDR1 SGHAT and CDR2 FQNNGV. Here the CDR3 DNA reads TGTGCCAGCAGCTTAGTATCTGGGGCCAACGTCCTGACTTTC. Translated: CASSLVSGANVLTF.

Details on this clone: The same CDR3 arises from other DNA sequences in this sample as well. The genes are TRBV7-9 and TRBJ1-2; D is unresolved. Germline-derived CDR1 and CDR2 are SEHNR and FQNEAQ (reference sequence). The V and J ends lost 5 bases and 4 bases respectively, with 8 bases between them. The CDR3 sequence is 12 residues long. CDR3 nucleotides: TGTGCCAGCAGCCTGGACGTCTATGGCTACACCTTC. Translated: CASSLDVYGYTF.

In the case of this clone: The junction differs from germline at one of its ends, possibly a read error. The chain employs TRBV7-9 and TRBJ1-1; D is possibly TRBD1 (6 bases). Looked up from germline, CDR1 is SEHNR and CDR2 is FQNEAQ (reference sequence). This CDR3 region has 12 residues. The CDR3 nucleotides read TGTGCCAGCAGCTTAGGGGAACTGACAGGCCACTTT. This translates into CASSLGELTGHF.

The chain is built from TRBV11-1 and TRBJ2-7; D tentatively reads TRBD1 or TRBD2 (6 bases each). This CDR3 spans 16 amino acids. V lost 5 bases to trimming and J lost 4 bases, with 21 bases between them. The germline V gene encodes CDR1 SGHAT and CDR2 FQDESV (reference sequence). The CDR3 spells CASSARTGAVGYEQYF. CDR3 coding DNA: TGTGCCAGCAGCGCCCGGACGGGGGCCGTTGGGTACGAGCAGTACTTC. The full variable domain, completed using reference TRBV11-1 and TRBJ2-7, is EAEVAQSPRYKITEKSQAVAFWCDPISGHATLYWYRQILGQGPELLVQFQDESVVDDSQLPKDRFSAERLKGVDSTLKIQPAELGDSAMYLCASSARTGAVGYEQYFGPGTRLTVT.

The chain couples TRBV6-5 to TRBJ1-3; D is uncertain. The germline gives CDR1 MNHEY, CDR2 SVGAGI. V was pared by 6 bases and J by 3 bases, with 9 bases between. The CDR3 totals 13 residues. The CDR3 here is CASSTLHGNTIYF. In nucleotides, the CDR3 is TGTGCCAGCAGCACCCTCCATGGAAACACCATATATTTT.

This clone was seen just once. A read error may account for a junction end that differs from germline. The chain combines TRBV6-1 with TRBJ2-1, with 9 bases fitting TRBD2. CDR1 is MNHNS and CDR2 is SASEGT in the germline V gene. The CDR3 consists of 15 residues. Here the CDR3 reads CAISESREGSDEQFF. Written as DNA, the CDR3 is TGTGCCATCAGTGAATCGCGGGAGGGGAGCGATGAGCAGTTCTTC.

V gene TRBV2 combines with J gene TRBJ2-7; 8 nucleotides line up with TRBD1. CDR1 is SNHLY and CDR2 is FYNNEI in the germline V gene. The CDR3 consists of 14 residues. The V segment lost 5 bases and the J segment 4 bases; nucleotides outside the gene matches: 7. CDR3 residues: CASSRTGSSYEQYF. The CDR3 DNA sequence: TGTGCCAGCAGTAGGACAGGGTCGTCGTACGAGCAGTACTTC. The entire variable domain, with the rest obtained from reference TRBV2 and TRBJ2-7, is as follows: EPEVTQTPSHQVTQMGQEVILRCVPISNHLYFYWYRQILGQKVEFLVSFYNNEISEKSEIFDDQFSVERPDGSNFTLKIRSTKLEDSAMYFCASSRTGSSYEQYFGPGTRLTVT.

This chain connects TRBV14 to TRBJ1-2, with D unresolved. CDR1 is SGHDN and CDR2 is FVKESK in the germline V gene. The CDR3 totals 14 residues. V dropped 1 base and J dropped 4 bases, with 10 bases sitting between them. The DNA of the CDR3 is TGTGCCAGCAGCCAAGTCTCCGAGGTCTATGGCTACACCTTC. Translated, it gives CASSQVSEVYGYTF. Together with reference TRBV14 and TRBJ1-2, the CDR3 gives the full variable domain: EAGVTQFPSHSVIEKGQTVTLRCDPISGHDNLYWYRRVMGKEIKFLLHFVKESKQDESGMPNNRFLAERTGGTYSTLKVQPAELEDSGVYFCASSQVSEVYGYTFGSGTRLTVV.

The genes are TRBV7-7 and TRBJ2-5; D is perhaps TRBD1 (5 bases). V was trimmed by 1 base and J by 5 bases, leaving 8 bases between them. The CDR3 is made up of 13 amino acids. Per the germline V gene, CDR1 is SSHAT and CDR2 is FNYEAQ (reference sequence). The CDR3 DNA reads TGTGCCAGCAGCTTAGGACAGTTGGAGACCCAGTACTTC. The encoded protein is CASSLGQLETQYF.